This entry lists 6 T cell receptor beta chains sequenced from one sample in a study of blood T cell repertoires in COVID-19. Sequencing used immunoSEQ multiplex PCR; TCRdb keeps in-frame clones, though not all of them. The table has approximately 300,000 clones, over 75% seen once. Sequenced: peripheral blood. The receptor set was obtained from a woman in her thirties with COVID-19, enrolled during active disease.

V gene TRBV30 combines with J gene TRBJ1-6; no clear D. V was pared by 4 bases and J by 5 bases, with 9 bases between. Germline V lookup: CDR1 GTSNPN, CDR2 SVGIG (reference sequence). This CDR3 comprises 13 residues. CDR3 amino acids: CAWKTADNSPLHF. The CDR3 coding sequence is TGTGCCTGGAAAACCGCGGATAATTCACCCCTCCACTTT.

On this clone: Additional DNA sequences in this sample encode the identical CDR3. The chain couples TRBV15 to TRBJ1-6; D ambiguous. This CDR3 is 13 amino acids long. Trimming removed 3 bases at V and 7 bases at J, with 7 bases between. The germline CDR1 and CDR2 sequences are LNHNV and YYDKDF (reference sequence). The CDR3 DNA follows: TGTGCCACCAGCAGGGCTTCCAATTCACCCCTCCACTTT. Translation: CATSRASNSPLHF. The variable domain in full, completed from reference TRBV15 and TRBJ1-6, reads DAMVIQNPRYQVTQFGKPVTLSCSQTLNHNVMYWYQQKSSQAPKLLFHYYDKDFNNEADTPDNFQSRRPNTSFCFLDIRSPGLGDTAMYLCATSRASNSPLHFGNGTRLTVT.

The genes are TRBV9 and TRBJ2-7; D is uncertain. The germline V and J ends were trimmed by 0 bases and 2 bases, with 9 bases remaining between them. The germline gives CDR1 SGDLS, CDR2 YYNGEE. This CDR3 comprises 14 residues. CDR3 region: CASSVGWAPYEQYF. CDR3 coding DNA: TGTGCCAGCAGCGTAGGCTGGGCCCCCTACGAGCAGTACTTC. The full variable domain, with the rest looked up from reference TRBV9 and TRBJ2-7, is DSGVTQTPKHLITATGQRVTLRCSPRSGDLSVYWYQQSLDQGLQFLIQYYNGEERAKGNILERFSAQQFPDLHSELNLSSLELGDSALYFCASSVGWAPYEQYFGPGTRLTVT.

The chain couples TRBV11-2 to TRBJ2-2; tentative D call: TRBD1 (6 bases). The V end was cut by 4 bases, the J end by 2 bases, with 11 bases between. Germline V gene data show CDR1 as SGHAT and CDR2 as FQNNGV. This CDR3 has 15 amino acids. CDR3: CASSSPQGNTGELFF. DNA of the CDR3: TGTGCCAGCAGCTCCCCACAGGGAAACACCGGGGAGCTGTTTTTT.

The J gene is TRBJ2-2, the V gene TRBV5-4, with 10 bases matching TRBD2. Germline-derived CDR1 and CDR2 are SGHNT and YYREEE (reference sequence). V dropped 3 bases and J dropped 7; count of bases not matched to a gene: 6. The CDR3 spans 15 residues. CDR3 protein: CASSWGTSEDGELFF. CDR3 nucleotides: TGTGCCAGCAGCTGGGGGACTAGCGAGGACGGGGAGCTGTTTTTT.

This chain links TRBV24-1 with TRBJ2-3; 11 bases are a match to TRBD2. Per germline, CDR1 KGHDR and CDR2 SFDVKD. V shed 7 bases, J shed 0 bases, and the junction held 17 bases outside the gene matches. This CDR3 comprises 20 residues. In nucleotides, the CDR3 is TGTGCCACCAGACTCGTCAGGGGGCTAGCGGGAGGACTTAGCACAGATACGCAGTATTTT. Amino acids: CATRLVRGLAGGLSTDTQYF.